This T cell receptor (beta chain) was retrieved from a study of CD8+ T cells in alopecia areata. Study observations and caveats: When scalp samples are sequenced, resident alphabeta T cells of normal skin are also captured. Compared with normal scalp, lesional scalp had higher clonality and more expanded CD8+ clones.

The V gene lost 3 bases and the J gene lost 8 bases, with 11 bases spanning the gap. The CDR3 is 11 residues long. Per the germline V gene, CDR1 is GTSNPN and CDR2 is SVGIG (reference sequence). RNA extraction and reverse transcription yielded cDNA as sequencing template. The assay was immunoSEQ multiplex PCR, and TCRdb's table has in-frame clones only and misses some. In the table there are some 110,000 clones, less than 80% of which are singletons. This clone appeared a single time. As yet, its antigen is unknown. Separation by sorting yielded CD4+ and CD8+ T cells from PBMCs. The chain combines TRBV30 with TRBJ2-7, with a tentative D call TRBD2 (6 bases). Sequencing was performed on CD4+ T cells sorted from blood. The clonotype was recovered from a human donor in good health. The CDR3 DNA sequence: TGTGCCTGGAGCGGAGGGGCTAAGCAGTACTTC. Encoded protein: CAWSGGAKQYF. Full variable domain (missing parts from reference TRBV30 and TRBJ2-7): SQTIHQWPATLVQPVGSPLSLECTVEGTSNPNLYWYRQAAGRGLQLLFYSVGIGQISSEVPQNLSASRPQDRQFILSSKKLLLSDSGFYLCAWSGGAKQYFGPGTRLTVT.